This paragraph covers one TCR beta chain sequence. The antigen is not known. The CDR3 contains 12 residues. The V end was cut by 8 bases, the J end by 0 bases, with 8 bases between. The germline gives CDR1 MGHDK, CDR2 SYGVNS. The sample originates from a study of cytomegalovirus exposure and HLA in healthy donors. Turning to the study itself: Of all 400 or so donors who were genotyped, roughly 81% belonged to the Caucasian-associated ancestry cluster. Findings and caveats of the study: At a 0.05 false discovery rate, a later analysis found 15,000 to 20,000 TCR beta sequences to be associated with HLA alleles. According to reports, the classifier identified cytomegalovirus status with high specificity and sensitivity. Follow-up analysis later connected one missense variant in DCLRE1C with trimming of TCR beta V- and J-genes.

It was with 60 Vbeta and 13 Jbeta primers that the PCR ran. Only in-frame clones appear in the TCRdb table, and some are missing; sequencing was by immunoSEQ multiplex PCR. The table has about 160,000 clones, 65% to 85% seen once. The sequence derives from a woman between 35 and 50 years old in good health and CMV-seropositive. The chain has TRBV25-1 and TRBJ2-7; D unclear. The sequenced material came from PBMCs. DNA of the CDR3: TGTGCCAGCTCTCGGTACTCCTACGAGCAGTACTTC. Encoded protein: CASSRYSYEQYF.